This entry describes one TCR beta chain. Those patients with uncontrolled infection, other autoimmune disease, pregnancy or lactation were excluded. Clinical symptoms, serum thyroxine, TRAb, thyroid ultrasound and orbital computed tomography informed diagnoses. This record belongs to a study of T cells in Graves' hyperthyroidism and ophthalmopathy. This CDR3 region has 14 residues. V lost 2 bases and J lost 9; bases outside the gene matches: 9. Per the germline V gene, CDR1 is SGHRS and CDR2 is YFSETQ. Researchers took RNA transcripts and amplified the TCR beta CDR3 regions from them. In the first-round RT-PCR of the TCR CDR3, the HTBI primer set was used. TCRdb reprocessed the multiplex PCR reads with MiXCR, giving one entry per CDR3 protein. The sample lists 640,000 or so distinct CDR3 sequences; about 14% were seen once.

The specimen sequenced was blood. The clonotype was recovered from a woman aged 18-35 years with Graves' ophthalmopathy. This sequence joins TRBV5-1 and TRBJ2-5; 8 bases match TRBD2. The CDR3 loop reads CASSFVAGPQAQYF. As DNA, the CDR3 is TGCGCCAGCAGCTTTGTAGCGGGGCCCCAGGCCCAGTACTTC. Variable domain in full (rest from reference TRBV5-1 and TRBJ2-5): KAGVTQTPRYLIKTRGQQVTLSCSPISGHRSVSWYQQTPGQGLQFLFEYFSETQRNKGNFPGRFSGRQFSNSRSEMNVSTLELGDSALYLCASSFVAGPQAQYFGPGTRLLVL.